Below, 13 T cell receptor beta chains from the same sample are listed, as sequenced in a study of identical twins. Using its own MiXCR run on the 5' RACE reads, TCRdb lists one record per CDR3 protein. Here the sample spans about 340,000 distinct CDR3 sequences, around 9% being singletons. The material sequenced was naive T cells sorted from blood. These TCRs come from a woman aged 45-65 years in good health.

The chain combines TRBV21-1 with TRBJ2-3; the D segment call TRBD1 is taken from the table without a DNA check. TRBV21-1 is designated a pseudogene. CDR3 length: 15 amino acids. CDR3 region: CASSIGHRGKDTQYF. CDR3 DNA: TGTGCCAGCAGCATAGGGCACAGGGGAAAAGATACGCAGTATTTT.

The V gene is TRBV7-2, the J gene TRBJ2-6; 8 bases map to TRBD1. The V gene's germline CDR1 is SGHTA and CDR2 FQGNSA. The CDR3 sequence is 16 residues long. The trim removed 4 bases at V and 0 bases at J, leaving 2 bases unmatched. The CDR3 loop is CASSSTGGSGANVLTF. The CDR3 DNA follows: TGTGCCAGCAGCTCCACAGGGGGCTCTGGGGCCAACGTCCTGACTTTC.

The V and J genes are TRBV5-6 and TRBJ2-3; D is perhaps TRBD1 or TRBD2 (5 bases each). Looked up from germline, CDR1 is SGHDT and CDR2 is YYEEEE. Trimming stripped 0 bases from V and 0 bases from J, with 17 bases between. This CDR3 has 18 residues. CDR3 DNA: TGTGCCAGCAGCTTGGTTTTTGGGCTTCGGGACAGCACAGATACGCAGTATTTT. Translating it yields CASSLVFGLRDSTDTQYF.

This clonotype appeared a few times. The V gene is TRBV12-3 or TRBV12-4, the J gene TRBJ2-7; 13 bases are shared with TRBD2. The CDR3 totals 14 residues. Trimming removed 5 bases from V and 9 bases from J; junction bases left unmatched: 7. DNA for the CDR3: TGTGCCAGCAGTCGGACTAGCGGGAGCCTTGGGCAGTACTTC. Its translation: CASSRTSGSLGQYF.

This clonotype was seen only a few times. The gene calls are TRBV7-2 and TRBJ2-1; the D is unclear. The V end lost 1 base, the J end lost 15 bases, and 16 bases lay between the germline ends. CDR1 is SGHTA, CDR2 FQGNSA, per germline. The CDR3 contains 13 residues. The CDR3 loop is CASSLGGTVIGFF. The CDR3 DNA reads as TGTGCCAGCAGCTTAGGGGGTACCGTAATCGGGTTCTTC.

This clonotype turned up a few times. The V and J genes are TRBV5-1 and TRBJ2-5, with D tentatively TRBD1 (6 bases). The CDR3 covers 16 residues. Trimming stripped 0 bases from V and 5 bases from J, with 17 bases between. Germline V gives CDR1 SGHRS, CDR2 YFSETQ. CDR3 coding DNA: TGCGCCAGCAGCTTGGCCGTGACAGGCCAAGGCGAGACCCAGTACTTC. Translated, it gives CASSLAVTGQGETQYF.

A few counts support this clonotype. CDR3 bases: TGCGCCAGCAGTCTGATGGGAACGAGCGGAAGTAGCACAGATACGCAGTATTTT. Protein product: CASSLMGTSGSSTDTQYF. The chain couples TRBV5-1 to TRBJ2-3; D is possibly TRBD2 (5 bases). V was clipped by 5 bases and J by 0 bases, with 22 bases between them. This CDR3 is built from 18 residues. Germline V lookup: CDR1 SGHRS, CDR2 YFSETQ.

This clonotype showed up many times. CDR3 nucleotide sequence: TGTGCCAGCAGTTTCCCCGGCTCAGGCACTGAAGCTTTCTTT. Amino acids: CASSFPGSGTEAFF. V usage is TRBV12-3 or TRBV12-4 and J usage is TRBJ1-1; no clear D. CDR3 size: 14 residues. Trimming left V 3 bases short and J 4 bases short, with 12 bases between.

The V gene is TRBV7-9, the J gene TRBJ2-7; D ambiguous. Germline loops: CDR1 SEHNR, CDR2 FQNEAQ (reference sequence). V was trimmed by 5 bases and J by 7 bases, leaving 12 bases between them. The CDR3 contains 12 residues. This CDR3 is CASSADPLEQYF. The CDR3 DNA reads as TGTGCCAGCAGCGCGGACCCCCTGGAGCAGTACTTC. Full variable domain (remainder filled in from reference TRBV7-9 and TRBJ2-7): DTGVSQNPRHKITKRGQNVTFRCDPISEHNRLYWYRQTLGQGPEFLTYFQNEAQLEKSRLLSDRFSAERPKGSFSTLEIQRTEQGDSAMYLCASSADPLEQYFGPGTRLTVT.

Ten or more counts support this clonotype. The CDR3 bases are TGCAGCGCCCAGAGAAACACTGAAGCTTTCTTT. This encodes CSAQRNTEAFF. This chain links TRBV29-1 with TRBJ1-1; no definite D call. Germline values: CDR1 SQVTM, CDR2 ANQGSEA. Trimming shortened V by 7 bases and J by 2 bases, and 8 bases separated the two germline ends. CDR3 length: 11 residues.

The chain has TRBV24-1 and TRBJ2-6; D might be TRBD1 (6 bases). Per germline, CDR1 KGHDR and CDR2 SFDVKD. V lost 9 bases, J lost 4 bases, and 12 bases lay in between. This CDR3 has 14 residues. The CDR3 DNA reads TGTGCCACCGGAACAGGGACCGGGGCCAACGTCCTGACTTTC. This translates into CATGTGTGANVLTF.

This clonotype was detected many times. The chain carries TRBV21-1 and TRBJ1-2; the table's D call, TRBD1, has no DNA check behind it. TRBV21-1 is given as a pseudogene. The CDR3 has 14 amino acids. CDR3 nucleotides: TGTGCCAGCAGCACCCGACAGGGGATGAGGGGCTACACCTTC. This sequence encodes CASSTRQGMRGYTF.

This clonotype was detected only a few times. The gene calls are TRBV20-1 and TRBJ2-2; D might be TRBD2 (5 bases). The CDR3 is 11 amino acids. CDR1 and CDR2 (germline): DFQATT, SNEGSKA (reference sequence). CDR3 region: CSYLRAGELFF. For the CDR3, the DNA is TGCAGCTACCTGAGGGCCGGGGAGCTGTTTTTT.